This TCR beta chain comes out of a study of breast tumors, draining lymph nodes, adjacent tissues. The CDR3 consists of 12 residues. The V gene lost 4 bases and the J gene lost 3 bases, with 4 bases spanning the gap. Germline CDR1 SGHVS, CDR2 FQNEAQ. This clonotype appeared many times. What it recognizes is unknown. Breast cancer patients provided tissue from their axillary draining lymph nodes. In TCRdb, the multiplex PCR reads were re-called with MiXCR into one record per CDR3 protein. The sample includes 150,000 to 250,000 distinct CDR3 sequences, approximately 33% seen only once; the top ten take around 4.5%. Broader study findings: Luminal-like breast cancer showed significantly greater tumor-nontumor repertoire similarity than basal-like breast cancer did. Tumors had less TCR diversity than lymph nodes, more than nontumor tissue.

This receptor was obtained from a female donor with breast cancer. Some clones in this sample may be carry-over from other donors' samples. This chain connects TRBV7-8 to TRBJ1-5, with D unclear. The specimen sequenced was axillary lymph node tissue. For the CDR3, the DNA is TGTGCCAGCAGCTCAACCAATCAGCCCCAGCATTTT. Translation gives CASSSTNQPQHF. Using reference TRBV7-8 and TRBJ1-5 for the parts outside the CDR3, the full variable domain is GAGVSQSPRYKVAKRGQDVALRCDPISGHVSLFWYQQALGQGPEFLTYFQNEAQLDKSGLPSDRFFAERPEGSVSTLKIQRTQQEDSAVYLCASSSTNQPQHFGDGTRLSIL.